The sequence of this T cell receptor beta chain was determined in a study of blood T cell repertoires in COVID-19. The wider study: Nucleic acid was either cDNA or gDNA, and it came from T cells, B-cell-depleted T cells, or PBMCs.

Data came from immunoSEQ multiplex PCR; TCRdb stores just in-frame clones and leaves some out. Of tens of thousands of clones in the sample, just over 85% were seen once. The ends were cut back, 1 base at V and 6 bases at J, with 15 bases in the middle. CDR3 length: 15 residues. Germline V CDR1 and CDR2: LGHDT, YNNKEL (reference sequence). The source of this sequence is a man aged 55 to 70 with acute or convalescent COVID-19. The rearrangement joins TRBV3-1 (or the pseudogene TRBV3-2) to TRBJ1-2; no clear D. Sequencing was performed on peripheral blood. The CDR3 is CASSQAPQPKDGYTF. The CDR3 region has the DNA TGTGCCAGCAGCCAAGCGCCACAGCCAAAGGATGGCTACACCTTC.